This section outlines one T cell receptor beta chain sequence together with its context. Sequencing was performed with immunoSEQ multiplex PCR; in TCRdb, only in-frame clones are kept and a portion is missing. The table lists more than 150,000 clones, approximately 82% of them singletons. The data were obtained in a study of blood T cell repertoires in COVID-19. The CDR3 is 14 residues long. Germline V CDR1 and CDR2: SNHLY, FYNNEI. V shed 5 bases, J shed 4 bases, and the junction held 3 bases outside the gene matches. Sequencing was carried out using peripheral blood. This chain links TRBV2 with TRBJ2-5; 11 nucleotides align to TRBD1. The sequence was obtained from a man aged 70 or older who had recovered from COVID-19. As DNA, the CDR3 is TGTGCCAGCAGTTATGGGACAGGGGGAGAGACCCAGTACTTC. It encodes CASSYGTGGETQYF.